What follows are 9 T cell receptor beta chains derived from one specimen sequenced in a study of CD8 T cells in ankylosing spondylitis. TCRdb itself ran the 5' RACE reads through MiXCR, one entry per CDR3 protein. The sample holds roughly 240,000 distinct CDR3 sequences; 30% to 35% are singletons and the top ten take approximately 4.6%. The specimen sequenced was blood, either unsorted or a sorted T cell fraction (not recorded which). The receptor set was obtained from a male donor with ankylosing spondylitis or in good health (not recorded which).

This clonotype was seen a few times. The CDR3 reads CSVAPRRGGYNEQFF. CDR3 DNA sequence: TGCAGCGTCGCCCCCCGGCGGGGGGGATACAATGAGCAGTTCTTC. The V gene is TRBV29-1, the J gene TRBJ2-1, with 9 bases identical to TRBD2. Per the germline V gene, CDR1 is SQVTM and CDR2 is ANQGSEA. The CDR3 is made up of 15 amino acids. The J segment lost 4 bases and the V segment lost 6 bases, leaving 10 bases of the junction unmatched.

The CDR3 loop is CASSLGVGGNQPQHF. DNA for the CDR3: TGTGCCAGCAGTTTAGGGGTAGGAGGCAATCAGCCCCAGCATTTT. The chain couples TRBV28 to TRBJ1-5; no clear D gene. Germline CDR1 and CDR2: MDHEN and SYDVKM. CDR3 length: 15 amino acids. Trimming removed 2 bases from V and 2 bases from J, with 10 bases in between. Together with reference TRBV28 and TRBJ1-5, the CDR3 gives the full variable domain: DVKVTQSSRYLVKRTGEKVFLECVQDMDHENMFWYRQDPGLGLRLIYFSYDVKMKEKGDIPEGYSVSREKKERFSLILESASTNQTSMYLCASSLGVGGNQPQHFGDGTRLSIL.

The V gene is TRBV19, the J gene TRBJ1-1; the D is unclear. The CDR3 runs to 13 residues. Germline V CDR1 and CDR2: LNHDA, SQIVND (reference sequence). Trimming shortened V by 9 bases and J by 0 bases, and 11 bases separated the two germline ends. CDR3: CASTRVMNTEAFF. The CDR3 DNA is TGTGCCAGCACAAGGGTCATGAACACTGAAGCTTTCTTT.

CDR3 sequence: CASSNLRGSSGGRTGELFF. DNA of the CDR3: TGTGCCAGCAGTAACCTTAGAGGATCTAGCGGGGGGCGCACCGGGGAGCTGTTTTTT. This chain connects TRBV6-4 to TRBJ2-2; 11 nucleotides line up with TRBD2. J gave up 4 bases and V 5 bases, and 15 bases lay outside the gene matches. Germline CDR1 and CDR2: MRHNA and SNTAGT. CDR3 length equals 19 residues.

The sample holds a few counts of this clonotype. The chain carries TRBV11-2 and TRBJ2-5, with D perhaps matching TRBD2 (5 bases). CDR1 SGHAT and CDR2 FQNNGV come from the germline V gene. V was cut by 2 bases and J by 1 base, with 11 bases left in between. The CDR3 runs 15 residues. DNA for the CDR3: TGTGCCAGCAGCTTATCCGGGAAATCCCAAGAGACCCAGTACTTC. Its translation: CASSLSGKSQETQYF.

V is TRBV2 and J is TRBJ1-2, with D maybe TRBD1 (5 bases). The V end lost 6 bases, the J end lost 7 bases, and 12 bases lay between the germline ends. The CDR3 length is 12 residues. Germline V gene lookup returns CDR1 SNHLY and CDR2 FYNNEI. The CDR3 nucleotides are TGTGCCAGCAGCGGGACGGCGGGTGGCTACACCTTC. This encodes CASSGTAGGYTF.

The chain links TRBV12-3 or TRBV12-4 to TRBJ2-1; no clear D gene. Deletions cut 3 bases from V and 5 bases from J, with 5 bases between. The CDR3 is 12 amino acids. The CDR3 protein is CASSLVHNEQFF. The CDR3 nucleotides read TGTGCCAGCAGTTTGGTCCACAATGAGCAGTTCTTC.

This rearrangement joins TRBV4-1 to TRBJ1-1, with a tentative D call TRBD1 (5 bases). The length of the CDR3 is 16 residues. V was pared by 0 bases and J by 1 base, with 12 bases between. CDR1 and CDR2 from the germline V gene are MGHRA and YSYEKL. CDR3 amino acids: CASSQDFGHPNTEAFF. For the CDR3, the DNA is TGCGCCAGCAGCCAAGATTTCGGACACCCGAACACTGAAGCTTTCTTT.

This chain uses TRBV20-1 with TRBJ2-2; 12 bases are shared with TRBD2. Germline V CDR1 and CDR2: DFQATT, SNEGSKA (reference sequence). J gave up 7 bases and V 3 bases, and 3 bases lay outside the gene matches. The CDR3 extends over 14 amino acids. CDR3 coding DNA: TGCAGTGCTAGCCCTAGCGGGGGGGTCGGGGAGCTGTTTTTT. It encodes CSASPSGGVGELFF.